Shown below are 4 T cell receptor beta chains from a single sample sequenced in a study of blood T cell repertoires in COVID-19. The assay was immunoSEQ multiplex PCR, and TCRdb's table has in-frame clones only and misses some. This table holds approximately 39,000 clones, roughly 94% found once. Material: peripheral blood. The receptors here all came from a human donor with active COVID-19. The donor label of this sample is uncertain.

This clone is a singleton in its sample. The gene calls are TRBV7-9 and TRBJ1-2; TRBD1 matches at 7 bases. The CDR3 is 15 amino acids. V dropped 3 bases and J dropped 4; count of bases not matched to a gene: 8. Germline V gene sequence: CDR1 SEHNR, CDR2 FQNEAQ (reference sequence). CDR3 amino acids: CASSLVSTGSYGYTF. Written as DNA, the CDR3 is TGTGCCAGCAGCTTGGTATCGACAGGGAGCTATGGCTACACCTTC.

The J gene is TRBJ1-4, the V gene TRBV27; maybe TRBD1 (6 bases). V lost 3 bases to trimming and J lost 8 bases, with 13 bases between them. There are 14 residues in the CDR3. Germline CDR1 and CDR2: MNHEY and SMNVEV (reference sequence). CDR3 nucleotide sequence: TGTGCCAGCAGTTTCGGGCAGGGGAGAGAAAAACTGTTTTTT. Its translation is CASSFGQGREKLFF.

The chain carries TRBV28 and TRBJ2-1; TRBD2 matches at 12 bases. CDR3 length: 15 residues. Trimming removed 4 bases from V and 8 bases from J; junction bases left unmatched: 6. Germline CDR1 MDHEN, CDR2 SYDVKM. CDR3 sequence (DNA): TGTGCCAGCAGTTCAGCTAGCGGGAGGGGAGATGAGCAGTTCTTC. Residues: CASSSASGRGDEQFF. Using reference TRBV28 and TRBJ2-1 for the parts outside the CDR3, the full variable domain is DVKVTQSSRYLVKRTGEKVFLECVQDMDHENMFWYRQDPGLGLRLIYFSYDVKMKEKGDIPEGYSVSREKKERFSLILESASTNQTSMYLCASSSASGRGDEQFFGPGTRLTVL.

The chain employs TRBV28 and TRBJ1-2; no definite D call. Per germline, CDR1 MDHEN and CDR2 SYDVKM. Trimming took 8 bases from V and 8 from J, leaving 18 bases between them. The CDR3 sequence is 13 residues long. The CDR3 DNA is TGTGCCAGCCGTGGAACGGGTCGAGGCGGCTACACCTTC. Protein: CASRGTGRGGYTF.